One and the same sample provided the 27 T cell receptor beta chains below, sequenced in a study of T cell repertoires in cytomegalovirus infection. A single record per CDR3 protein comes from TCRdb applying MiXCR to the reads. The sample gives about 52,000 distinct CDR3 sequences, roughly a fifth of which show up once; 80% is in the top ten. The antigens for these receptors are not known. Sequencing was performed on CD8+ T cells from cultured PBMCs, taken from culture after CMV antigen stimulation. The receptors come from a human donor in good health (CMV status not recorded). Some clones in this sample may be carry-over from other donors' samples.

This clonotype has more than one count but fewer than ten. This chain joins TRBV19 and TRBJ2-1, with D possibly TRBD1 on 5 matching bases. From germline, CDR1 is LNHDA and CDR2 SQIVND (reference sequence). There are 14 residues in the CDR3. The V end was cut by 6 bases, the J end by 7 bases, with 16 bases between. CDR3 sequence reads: CASSVHLRGNEQFF. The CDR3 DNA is TGTGCCAGTAGCGTACACCTAAGGGGTAATGAGCAGTTCTTC.

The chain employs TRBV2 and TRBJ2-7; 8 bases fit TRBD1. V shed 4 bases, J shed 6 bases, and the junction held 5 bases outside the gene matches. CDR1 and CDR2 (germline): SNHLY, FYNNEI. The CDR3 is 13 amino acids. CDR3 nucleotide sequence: TGTGCCAGCAGTGGCTGGGACAGGAGCGAGCAGTACTTC. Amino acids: CASSGWDRSEQYF. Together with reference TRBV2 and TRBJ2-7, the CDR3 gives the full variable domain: EPEVTQTPSHQVTQMGQEVILRCVPISNHLYFYWYRQILGQKVEFLVSFYNNEISEKSEIFDDQFSVERPDGSNFTLKIRSTKLEDSAMYFCASSGWDRSEQYFGPGTRLTVT.

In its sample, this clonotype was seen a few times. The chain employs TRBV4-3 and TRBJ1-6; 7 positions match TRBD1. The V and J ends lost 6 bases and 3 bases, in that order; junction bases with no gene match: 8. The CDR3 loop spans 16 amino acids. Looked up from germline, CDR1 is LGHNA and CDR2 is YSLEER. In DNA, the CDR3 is TGCGCCAGCAGTCCCCGAGGGGACAGCTATAATTCACCCCTCCACTTT. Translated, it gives CASSPRGDSYNSPLHF.

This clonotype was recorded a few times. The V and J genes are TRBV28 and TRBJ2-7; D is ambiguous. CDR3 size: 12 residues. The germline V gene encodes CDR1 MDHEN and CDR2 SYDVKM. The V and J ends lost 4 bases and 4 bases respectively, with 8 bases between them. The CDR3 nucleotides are TGTGCCAGCAGTTCCCATGATTACGAGCAGTACTTC. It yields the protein CASSSHDYEQYF.

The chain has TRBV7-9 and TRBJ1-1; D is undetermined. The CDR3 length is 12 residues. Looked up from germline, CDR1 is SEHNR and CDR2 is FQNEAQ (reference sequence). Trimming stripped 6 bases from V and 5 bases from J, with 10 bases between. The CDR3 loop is CASSEGQTEAFF. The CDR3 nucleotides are TGTGCCAGCAGTGAAGGGCAGACTGAAGCTTTCTTT.

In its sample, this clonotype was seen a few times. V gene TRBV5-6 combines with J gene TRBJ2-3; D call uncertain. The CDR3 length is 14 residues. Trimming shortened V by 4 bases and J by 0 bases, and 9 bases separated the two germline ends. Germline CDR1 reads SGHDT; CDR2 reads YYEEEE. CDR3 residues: CASSTVTSTDTQYF. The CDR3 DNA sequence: TGTGCCAGCAGCACGGTTACTAGCACAGATACGCAGTATTTT.

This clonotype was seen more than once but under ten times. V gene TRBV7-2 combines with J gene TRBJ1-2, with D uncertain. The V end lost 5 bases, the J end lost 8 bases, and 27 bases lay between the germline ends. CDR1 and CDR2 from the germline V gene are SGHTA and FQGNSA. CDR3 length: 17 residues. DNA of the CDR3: TGTGCCAGCAGCCCGTCGGCCACCCGGCTCCGCCTTGGGGGCTACACCTTC. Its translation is CASSPSATRLRLGGYTF.

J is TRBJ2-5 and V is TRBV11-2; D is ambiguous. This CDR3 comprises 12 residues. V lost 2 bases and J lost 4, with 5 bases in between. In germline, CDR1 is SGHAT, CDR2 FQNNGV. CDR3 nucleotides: TGTGCCAGCAGCTTAATCCCAGAGACCCAGTACTTC. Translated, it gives CASSLIPETQYF.

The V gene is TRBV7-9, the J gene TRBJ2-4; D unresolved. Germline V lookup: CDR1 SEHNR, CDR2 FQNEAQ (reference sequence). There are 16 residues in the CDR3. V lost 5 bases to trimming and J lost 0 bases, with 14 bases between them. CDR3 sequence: CASSLPTGIAKNIQYF. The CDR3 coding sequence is TGTGCCAGCAGCCTACCGACTGGCATAGCCAAAAACATTCAGTACTTC.

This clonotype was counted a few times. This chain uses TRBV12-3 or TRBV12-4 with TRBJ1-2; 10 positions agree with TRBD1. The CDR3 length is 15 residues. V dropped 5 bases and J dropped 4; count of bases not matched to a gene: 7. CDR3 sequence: CASSARQGAPYGYTF. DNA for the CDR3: TGTGCCAGCAGTGCCCGACAGGGGGCCCCCTATGGCTACACCTTC.

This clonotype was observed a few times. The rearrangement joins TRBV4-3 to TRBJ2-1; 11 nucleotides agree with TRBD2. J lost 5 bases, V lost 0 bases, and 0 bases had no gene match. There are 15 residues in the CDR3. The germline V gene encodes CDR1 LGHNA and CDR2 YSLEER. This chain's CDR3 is CASSQDSGGDNEQFF. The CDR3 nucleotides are TGCGCCAGCAGCCAAGATAGCGGGGGGGACAATGAGCAGTTCTTC.

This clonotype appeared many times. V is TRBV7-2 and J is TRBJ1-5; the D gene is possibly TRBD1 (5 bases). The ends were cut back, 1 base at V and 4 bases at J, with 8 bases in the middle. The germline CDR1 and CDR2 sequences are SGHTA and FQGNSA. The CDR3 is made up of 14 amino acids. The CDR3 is CASSLGPGNQPQHF. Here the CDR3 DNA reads TGTGCCAGCAGCTTAGGGCCAGGGAATCAGCCCCAGCATTTT. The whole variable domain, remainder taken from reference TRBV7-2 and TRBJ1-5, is GAGVSQSPSNKVTEKGKDVELRCDPISGHTALYWYRQSLGQGLEFLIYFQGNSAPDKSGLPSDRFSAERTGGSVSTLTIQRTQQEDSAVYLCASSLGPGNQPQHFGDGTRLSIL.

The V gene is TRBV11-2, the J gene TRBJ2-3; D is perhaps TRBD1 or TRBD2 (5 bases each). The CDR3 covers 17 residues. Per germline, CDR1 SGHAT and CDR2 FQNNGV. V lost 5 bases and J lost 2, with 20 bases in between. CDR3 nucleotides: TGTGCCAGCAGCGAGATAGACAGAGGGGCCAACACAGATACGCAGTATTTT. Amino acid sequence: CASSEIDRGANTDTQYF.

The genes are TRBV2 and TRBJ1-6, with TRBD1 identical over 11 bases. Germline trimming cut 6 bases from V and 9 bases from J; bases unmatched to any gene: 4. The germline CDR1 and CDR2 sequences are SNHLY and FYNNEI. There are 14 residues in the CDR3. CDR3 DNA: TGTGCCAGCAGAGGGACAGGGGGGGGTTCACCCCTCCACTTT. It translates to CASRGTGGGSPLHF.

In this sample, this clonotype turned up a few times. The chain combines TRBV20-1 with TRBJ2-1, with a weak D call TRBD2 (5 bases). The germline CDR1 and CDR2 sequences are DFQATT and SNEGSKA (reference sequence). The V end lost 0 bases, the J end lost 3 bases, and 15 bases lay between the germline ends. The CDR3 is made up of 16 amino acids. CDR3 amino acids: CSARDQEGSDYNEQFF. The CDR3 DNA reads TGCAGTGCTAGAGATCAAGAGGGAAGTGACTACAATGAGCAGTTCTTC.

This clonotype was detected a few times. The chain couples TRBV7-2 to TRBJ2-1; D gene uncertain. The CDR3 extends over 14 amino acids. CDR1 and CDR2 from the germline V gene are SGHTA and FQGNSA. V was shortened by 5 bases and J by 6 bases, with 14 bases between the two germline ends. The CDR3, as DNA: TGTGCCAGCAGCCCGGTTAAAGAAAGCAATGAGCAGTTCTTC. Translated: CASSPVKESNEQFF.

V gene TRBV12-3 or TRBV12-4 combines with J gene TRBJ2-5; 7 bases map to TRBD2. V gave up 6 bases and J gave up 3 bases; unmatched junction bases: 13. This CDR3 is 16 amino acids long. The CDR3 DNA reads TGTGCCAGCAGGGATACAACCTCGGCGGGGGAAGAGACCCAGTACTTC. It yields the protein CASRDTTSAGEETQYF.

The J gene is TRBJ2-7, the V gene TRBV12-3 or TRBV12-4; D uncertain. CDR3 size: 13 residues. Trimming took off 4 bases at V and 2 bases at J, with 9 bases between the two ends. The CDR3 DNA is TGTGCCAGCAGTTATCCCACTCCCTACGAGCAGTACTTC. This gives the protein CASSYPTPYEQYF.

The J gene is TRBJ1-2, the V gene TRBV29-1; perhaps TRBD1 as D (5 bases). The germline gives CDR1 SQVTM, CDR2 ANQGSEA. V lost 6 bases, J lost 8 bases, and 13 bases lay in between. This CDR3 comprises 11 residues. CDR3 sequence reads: CSVPGRDGYTF. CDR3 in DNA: TGCAGCGTGCCCGGACGGGACGGCTACACCTTC.

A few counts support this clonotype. CDR3 bases: TGTGCCAGCAGTCGGTTGTGGTCTAGCGGGGGTGATACGCAGTATTTT. Residues: CASSRLWSSGGDTQYF. The chain uses TRBV12-3 or TRBV12-4 and TRBJ2-3; 10 nucleotides match TRBD2. The junction had 11 bases not matched to a gene; V was cut back by 5 bases and J by 6 bases. The CDR3 has 16 amino acids.

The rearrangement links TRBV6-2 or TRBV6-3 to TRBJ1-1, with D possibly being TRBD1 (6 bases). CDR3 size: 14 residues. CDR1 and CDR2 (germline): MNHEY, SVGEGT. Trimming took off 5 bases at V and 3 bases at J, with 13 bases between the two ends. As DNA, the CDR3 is TGTGCCAGCAGTCCCGGGACACTCCACACTGAAGCTTTCTTT. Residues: CASSPGTLHTEAFF.

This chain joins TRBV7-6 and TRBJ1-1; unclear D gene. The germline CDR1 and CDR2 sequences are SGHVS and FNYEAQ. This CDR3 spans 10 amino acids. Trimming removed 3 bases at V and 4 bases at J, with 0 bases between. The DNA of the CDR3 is TGTGCCAGCAGCTTCACTGAAGCTTTCTTT. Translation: CASSFTEAFF.

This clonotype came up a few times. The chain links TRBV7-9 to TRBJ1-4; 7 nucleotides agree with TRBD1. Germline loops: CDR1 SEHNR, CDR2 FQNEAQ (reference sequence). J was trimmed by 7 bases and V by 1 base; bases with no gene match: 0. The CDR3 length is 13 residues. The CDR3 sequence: CASSLEGAEKLFF. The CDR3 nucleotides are TGTGCCAGCAGCTTAGAGGGGGCTGAAAAACTGTTTTTT.

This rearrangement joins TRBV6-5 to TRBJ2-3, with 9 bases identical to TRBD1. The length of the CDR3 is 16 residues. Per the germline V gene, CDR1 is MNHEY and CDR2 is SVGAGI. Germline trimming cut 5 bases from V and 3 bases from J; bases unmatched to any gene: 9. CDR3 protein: CASSKRGQGRTDTQYF. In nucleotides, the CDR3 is TGTGCCAGCAGTAAACGGGGACAGGGTCGTACAGATACGCAGTATTTT.

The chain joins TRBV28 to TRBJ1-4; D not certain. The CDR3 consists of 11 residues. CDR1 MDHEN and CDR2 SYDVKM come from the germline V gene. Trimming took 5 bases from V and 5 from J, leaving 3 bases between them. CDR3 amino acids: CASSRNEKLFF. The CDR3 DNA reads TGTGCCAGCAGTAGAAATGAAAAACTGTTTTTT. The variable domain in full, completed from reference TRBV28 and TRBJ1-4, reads DVKVTQSSRYLVKRTGEKVFLECVQDMDHENMFWYRQDPGLGLRLIYFSYDVKMKEKGDIPEGYSVSREKKERFSLILESASTNQTSMYLCASSRNEKLFFGSGTQLSVL.

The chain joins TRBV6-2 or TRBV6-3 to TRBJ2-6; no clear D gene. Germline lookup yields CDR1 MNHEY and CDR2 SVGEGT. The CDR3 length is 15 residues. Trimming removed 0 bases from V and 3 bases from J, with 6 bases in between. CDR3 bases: TGTGCCAGCAGTTACTCTTCGGGTGGGGCCAACGTCCTGACTTTC. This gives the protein CASSYSSGGANVLTF.

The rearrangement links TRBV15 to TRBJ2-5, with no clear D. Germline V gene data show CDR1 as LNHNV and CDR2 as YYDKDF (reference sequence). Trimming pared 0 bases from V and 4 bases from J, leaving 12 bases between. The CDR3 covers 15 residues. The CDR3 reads CATSRDGQVGETQYF. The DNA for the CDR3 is TGTGCCACCAGCAGAGATGGTCAGGTCGGAGAGACCCAGTACTTC.